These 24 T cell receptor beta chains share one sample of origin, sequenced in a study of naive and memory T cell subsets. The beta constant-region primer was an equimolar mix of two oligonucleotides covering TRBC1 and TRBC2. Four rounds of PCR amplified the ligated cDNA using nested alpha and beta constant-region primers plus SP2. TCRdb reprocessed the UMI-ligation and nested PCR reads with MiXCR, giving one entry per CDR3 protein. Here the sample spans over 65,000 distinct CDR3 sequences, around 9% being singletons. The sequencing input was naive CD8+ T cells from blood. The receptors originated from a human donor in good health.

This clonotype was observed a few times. CDR3 loop: CSVVLQGTGELFF. The DNA for the CDR3 is TGCAGCGTTGTGCTACAAGGGACCGGGGAGCTGTTTTTT. J is TRBJ2-2 and V is TRBV29-1; D is uncertain. The CDR3 totals 13 residues. V lost 4 bases and J lost 5, with 11 bases in between. Germline V CDR1 and CDR2: SQVTM, ANQGSEA.

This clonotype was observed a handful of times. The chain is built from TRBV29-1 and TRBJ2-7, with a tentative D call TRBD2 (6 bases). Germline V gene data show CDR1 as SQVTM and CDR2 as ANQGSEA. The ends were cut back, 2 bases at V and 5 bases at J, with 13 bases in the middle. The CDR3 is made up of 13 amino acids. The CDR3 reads CSVESGSPHEQYF. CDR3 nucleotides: TGCAGCGTTGAATCCGGGAGTCCACACGAGCAGTACTTC.

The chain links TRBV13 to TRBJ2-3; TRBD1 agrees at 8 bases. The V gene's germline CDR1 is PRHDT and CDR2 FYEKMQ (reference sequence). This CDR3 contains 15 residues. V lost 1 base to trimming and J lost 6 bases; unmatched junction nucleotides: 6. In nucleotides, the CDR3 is TGTGCCAGCAGCTTAGTAGGACAGGGTGACGATACGCAGTATTTT. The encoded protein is CASSLVGQGDDTQYF. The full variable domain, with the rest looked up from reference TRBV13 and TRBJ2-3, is AAGVIQSPRHLIKEKRETATLKCYPIPRHDTVYWYQQGPGQDPQFLISFYEKMQSDKGSIPDRFSAQQFSDYHSELNMSSLELGDSALYFCASSLVGQGDDTQYFGPGTRLTVL.

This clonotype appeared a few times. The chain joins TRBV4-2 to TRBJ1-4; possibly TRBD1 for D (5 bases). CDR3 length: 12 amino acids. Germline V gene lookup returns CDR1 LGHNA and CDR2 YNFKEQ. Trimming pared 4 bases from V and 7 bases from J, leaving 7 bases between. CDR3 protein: CASSPDSEKLFF. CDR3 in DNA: TGTGCCAGCAGCCCCGACAGTGAAAAACTGTTTTTT.

The chain's CDR3 is CASSEKQGEETQYF. The CDR3 DNA is TGTGCCAGCAGCGAAAAGCAGGGGGAGGAGACGCAGTATTTT. The rearrangement joins TRBV7-9 to TRBJ2-3; possible D gene TRBD1, 7 bases. The germline V gene encodes CDR1 SEHNR and CDR2 FQNEAQ (reference sequence). CDR3 length equals 14 residues. Deletions cut 5 bases from V and 9 bases from J, with 18 bases between.

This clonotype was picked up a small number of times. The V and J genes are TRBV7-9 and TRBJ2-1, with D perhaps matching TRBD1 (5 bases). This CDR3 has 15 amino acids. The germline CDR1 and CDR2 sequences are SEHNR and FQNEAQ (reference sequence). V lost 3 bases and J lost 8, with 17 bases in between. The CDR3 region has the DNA TGTGCCAGCAGCTTGCCAGGGTTTTCTGAGGATGAGCAGTTCTTC. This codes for CASSLPGFSEDEQFF.

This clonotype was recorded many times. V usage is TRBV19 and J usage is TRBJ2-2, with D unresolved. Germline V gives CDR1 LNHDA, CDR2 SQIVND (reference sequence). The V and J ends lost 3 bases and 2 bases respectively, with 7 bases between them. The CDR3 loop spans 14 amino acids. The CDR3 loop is CASSIRDNTGELFF. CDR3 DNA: TGTGCCAGTAGTATCAGAGACAACACCGGGGAGCTGTTTTTT.

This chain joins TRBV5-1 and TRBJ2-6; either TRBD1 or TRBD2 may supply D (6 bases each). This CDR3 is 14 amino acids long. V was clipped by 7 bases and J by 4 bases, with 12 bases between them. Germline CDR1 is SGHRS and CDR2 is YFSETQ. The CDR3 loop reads CASSRGGGANVLTF. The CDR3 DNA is TGCGCCAGCTCCAGGGGAGGAGGGGCCAACGTCCTGACTTTC.

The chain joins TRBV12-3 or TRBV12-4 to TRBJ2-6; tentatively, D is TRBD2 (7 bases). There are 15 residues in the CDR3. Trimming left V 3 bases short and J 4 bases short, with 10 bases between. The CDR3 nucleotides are TGTGCCAGCAGTTTTGGGGGGGCGGGGGCCAACGTCCTGACTTTC. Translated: CASSFGGAGANVLTF.

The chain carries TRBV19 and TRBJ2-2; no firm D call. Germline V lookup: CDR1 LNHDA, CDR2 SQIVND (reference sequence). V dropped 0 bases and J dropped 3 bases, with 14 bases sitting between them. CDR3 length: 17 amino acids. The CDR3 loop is CASSIDPDRGHTGELFF. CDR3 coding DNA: TGTGCCAGTAGTATAGATCCGGACCGAGGACACACCGGGGAGCTGTTTTTT.

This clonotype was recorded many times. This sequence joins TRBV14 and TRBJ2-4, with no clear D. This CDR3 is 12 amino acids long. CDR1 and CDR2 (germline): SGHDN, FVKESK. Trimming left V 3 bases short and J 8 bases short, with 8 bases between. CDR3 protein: CASSHDGYIQYF. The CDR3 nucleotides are TGTGCCAGCAGCCACGACGGATACATTCAGTACTTC.

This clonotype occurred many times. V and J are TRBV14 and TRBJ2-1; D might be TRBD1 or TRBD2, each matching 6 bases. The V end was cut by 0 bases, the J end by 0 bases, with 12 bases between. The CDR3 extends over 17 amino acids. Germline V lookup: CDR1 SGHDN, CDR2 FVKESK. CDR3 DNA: TGTGCCAGCAGCCAAGAGTCCGGGGGCAGCTCCTACAATGAGCAGTTCTTC. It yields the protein CASSQESGGSSYNEQFF. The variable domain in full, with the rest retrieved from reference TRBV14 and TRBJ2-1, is EAGVTQFPSHSVIEKGQTVTLRCDPISGHDNLYWYRRVMGKEIKFLLHFVKESKQDESGMPNNRFLAERTGGTYSTLKVQPAELEDSGVYFCASSQESGGSSYNEQFFGPGTRLTVL.

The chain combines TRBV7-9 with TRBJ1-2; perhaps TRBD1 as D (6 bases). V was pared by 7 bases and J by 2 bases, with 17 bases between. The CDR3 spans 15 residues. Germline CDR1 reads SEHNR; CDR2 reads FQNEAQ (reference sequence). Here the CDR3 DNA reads TGTGCCAGCACCGGAGCGGGGGCGTTAAACTATGGCTACACCTTC. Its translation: CASTGAGALNYGYTF.

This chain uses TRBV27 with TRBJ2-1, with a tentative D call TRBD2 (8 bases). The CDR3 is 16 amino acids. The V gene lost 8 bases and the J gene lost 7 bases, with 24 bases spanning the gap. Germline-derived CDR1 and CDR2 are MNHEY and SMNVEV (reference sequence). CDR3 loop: CASEGASGPLGNEQFF. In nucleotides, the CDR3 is TGTGCCAGCGAGGGGGCTAGCGGGCCATTAGGGAATGAGCAGTTCTTC.

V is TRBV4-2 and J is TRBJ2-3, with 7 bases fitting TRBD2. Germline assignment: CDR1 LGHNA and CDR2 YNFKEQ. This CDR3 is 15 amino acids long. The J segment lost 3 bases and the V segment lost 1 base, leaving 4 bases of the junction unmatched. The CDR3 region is CASSQGDGRTDTQYF. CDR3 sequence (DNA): TGTGCCAGCAGCCAAGGGGACGGGAGGACAGATACGCAGTATTTT.

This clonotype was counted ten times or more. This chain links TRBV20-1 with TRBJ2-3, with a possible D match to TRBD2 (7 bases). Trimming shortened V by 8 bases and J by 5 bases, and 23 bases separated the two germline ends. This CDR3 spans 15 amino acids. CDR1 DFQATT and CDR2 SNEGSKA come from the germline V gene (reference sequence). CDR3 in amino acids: CSPPGGGSVLDTQYF. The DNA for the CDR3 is TGCAGTCCCCCCGGGGGCGGGAGTGTTTTAGATACGCAGTATTTT.

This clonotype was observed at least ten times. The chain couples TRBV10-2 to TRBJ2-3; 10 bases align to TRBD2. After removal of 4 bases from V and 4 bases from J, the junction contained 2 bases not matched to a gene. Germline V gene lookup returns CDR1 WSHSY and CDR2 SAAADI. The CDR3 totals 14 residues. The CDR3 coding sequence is TGCGCCAGCAGTGGAGCGGGAGGGTCAGATACGCAGTATTTT. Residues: CASSGAGGSDTQYF.

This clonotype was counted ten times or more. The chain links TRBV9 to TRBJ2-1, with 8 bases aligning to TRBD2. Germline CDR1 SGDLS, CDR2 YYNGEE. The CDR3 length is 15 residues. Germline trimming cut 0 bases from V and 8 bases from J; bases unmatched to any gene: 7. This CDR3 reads CASSVDGLAADEQFF. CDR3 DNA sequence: TGTGCCAGCAGCGTAGATGGACTAGCAGCGGATGAGCAGTTCTTC.

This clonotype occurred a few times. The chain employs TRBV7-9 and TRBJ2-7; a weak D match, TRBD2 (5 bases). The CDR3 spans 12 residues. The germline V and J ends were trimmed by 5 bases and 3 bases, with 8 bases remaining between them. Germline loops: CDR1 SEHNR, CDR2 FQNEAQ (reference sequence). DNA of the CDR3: TGTGCCAGCAGCCACGGGGACTACGAGCAGTACTTC. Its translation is CASSHGDYEQYF.

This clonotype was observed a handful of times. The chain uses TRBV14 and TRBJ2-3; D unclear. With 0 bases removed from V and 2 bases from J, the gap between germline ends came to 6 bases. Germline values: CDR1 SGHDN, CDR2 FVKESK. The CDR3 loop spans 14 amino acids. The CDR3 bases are TGTGCCAGCAGCCAAGAACCAGCCACAGATACGCAGTATTTT. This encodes CASSQEPATDTQYF.

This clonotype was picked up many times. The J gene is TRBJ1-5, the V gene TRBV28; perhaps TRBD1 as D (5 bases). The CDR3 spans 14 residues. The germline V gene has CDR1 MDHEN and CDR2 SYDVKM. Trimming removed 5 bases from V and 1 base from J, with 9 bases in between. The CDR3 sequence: CASSPRESNQPQHF. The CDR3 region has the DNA TGTGCCAGCAGTCCCAGGGAGAGCAATCAGCCCCAGCATTTT. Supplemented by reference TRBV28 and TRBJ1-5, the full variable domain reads DVKVTQSSRYLVKRTGEKVFLECVQDMDHENMFWYRQDPGLGLRLIYFSYDVKMKEKGDIPEGYSVSREKKERFSLILESASTNQTSMYLCASSPRESNQPQHFGDGTRLSIL.

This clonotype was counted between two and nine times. CDR3 sequence: CASSVTTGGRETQYF. The CDR3 nucleotides are TGTGCCAGCAGCGTCACCACAGGGGGCCGCGAGACCCAGTACTTC. The V call is TRBV7-6, the J call TRBJ2-5, with 9 bases aligning to TRBD1. The germline CDR1 and CDR2 sequences are SGHVS and FNYEAQ. The CDR3 has 15 amino acids. The J segment lost 5 bases and the V segment lost 5 bases, leaving 9 bases of the junction unmatched.

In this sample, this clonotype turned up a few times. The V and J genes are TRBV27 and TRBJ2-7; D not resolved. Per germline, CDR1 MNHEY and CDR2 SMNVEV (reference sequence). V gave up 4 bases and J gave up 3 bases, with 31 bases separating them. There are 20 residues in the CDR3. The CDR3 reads CASSSRVKGSALLSFYEQYF. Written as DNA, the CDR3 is TGTGCCAGCAGTTCCCGGGTTAAGGGCTCGGCCCTCCTCAGCTTCTACGAGCAGTACTTC.

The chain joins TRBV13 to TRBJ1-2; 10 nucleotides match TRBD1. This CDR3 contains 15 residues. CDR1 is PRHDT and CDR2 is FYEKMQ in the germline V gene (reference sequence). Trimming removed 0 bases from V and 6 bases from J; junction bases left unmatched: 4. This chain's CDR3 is CASSLGTGGADGYTF. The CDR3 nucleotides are TGTGCCAGCAGCTTAGGGACAGGGGGCGCAGATGGCTACACCTTC.